The TCR beta chain described here comes from a study of cytomegalovirus exposure and HLA in healthy donors (dated by TCRdb to about 2017). Some background on the complete study: In an earlier analysis of roughly 590 of the donors, 276 Gb of sequence data and 117 million unique TCR beta sequences from approximately 180 million T cells were reported. Among approximately 370 genotyped donors of the cohort, an average of around 240,000 unique TCR beta nucleotide sequences was sequenced per donor, of which about 20% were non-productive. A later analysis re-examined previously published TCR beta repertoires from about 670 donors and added high-resolution HLA genotyping to investigate patterns of TCR occurrence. Several DR-DQ haplotypes were treated as single units for association and clustering because of strong linkage in the cohort. Along with the approximately 600-subject first cohort, a separate validation cohort of 120 different subjects was used. The aim of the study was to test whether cataloging public T cell receptors could identify signatures of past pathogen exposure. In the later analysis, no new phenotypic data were used to find candidate immune exposures; instead, reliance was placed on TCR beta sequences and their occurrence across donors. An earlier analysis of around 540 of the donors applied high-throughput TCR beta sequencing to assess whether each TCR beta V gene segment acted as functional or pseudogenic. Alongside the repertoire data, information on donor age, sex, ethnicity and CMV serostatus was compiled. Using immunosequencing, the study profiled T cell repertoires from 500 to 800 subjects and related those repertoires to cytomegalovirus serostatus. Of the 300 to 450 genotyped donors, approximately 80% were placed in the genetic ancestry cluster associated with self-reported Caucasian donors. The number of typed donors differed by locus: about 620-640 for A, B, C, DRB1 and DQB1; approximately 520 for DQA1; roughly 600 for DPA1; and some 430 for DPB1. The study combined high-throughput TCR immunosequencing, statistical association of individual TCRs with disease status, and machine learning to predict cytomegalovirus infection status. HLA typing included class I and class II loci at four-digit resolution. A later genetic analysis took genome-wide SNP genotypes for about 55% of the roughly 700 donors and used that subset as a discovery cohort. Roughly 300 gigabases of sequencing data and roughly 81 million unique TCR sequences made up an early release that covered approximately 620 HLA-typed donors. All discovery cohort repertoires had been generated on a single sequencing platform. Here is what the overall study found, with its caveats: In the study, about 150 TCR beta chains were listed as associated with cytomegalovirus. In a later analysis, HLA-associated TCR beta chains were found to be more clonally expanded and to have lower generation probabilities than equally common non-associated chains. Several of the top co-occurrence clusters appeared to be linked to parvovirus B19, influenza, CMV and Epstein-Barr virus, according to a later analysis. Some IMGT-functional V segments, including TRBV6-2 and TRBV6-3, could not be distinguished by the 87-base-pair reads and were therefore excluded. Only TCR beta chains were sequenced in this cohort, and the absence of alpha or paired-chain data limited detectable features. In a later analysis, most CMV-associated TCR beta chains were found to appear HLA-restricted, with HLA associations seemingly driven largely by CMV exposure. Because counts were too low, about 17 rarely observed V segments, including chromosome 9 orphons, were excluded from the earlier analysis of 587 of the donors. A later genetic analysis associated a missense DCLRE1C variant with V-gene and J-gene trimming of TCR beta chains, and an independent cohort replicated the association. Specific HLA alleles were associated with more than 15,000 TCR beta sequences at a false discovery rate of 0.05 in a later analysis. According to a later genetic analysis, donors in an Asian-associated ancestry cluster had fewer N-insertions in productive TCRs than the approximately 610-donor mean. While some public TCRs were present in many individuals, most TCR sequences turned up only very rarely across donors. A group of highly shared sequence variants was considered likely to be a technical artifact of the sequencing pipeline. Sequencing depth was assumed to be roughly uniform across donors in the presence/absence analyses, though that assumption may not hold. The classifier was reported to diagnose cytomegalovirus status with high specificity and sensitivity in both the original and validation cohorts. Immune exposure information for the cohort was limited to CMV serostatus. Because HLA typing was missing for some donors at each locus, association tests included only the typed subset. A further reported finding was that TCR beta sequences accurately predicted the HLA-A and HLA-B alleles for most subjects in the first cohort. Assigning TCR associations to individual alleles was difficult when HLA alleles, especially DR and DQ, strongly co-occurred. Three of the identified cytomegalovirus-associated TCR beta chains were confirmed in vitro to be specific for cytomegalovirus antigens. Correlated functional status among segregating V segments might reflect linkage disequilibrium, but an unknown experimental factor could not be ruled out. According to a later analysis, TCR association rates differed among HLA loci, with DRB1 alleles showing the most associated TCRs and HLA-C alleles showing the fewest. In an earlier analysis of some 550 of the donors, most TCR beta V segments were observed in productive rearrangements about 87% or about 30% of the time, broadly matching IMGT annotations. It was suggested by the authors that the approach could potentially be generalized to other disease states and immunological phenotypes.

V is cut back by 6 bases and J by 1 base, with 4 bases in the junction unmatched. CDR1 MNHNS and CDR2 SASEGT are derived from the germline V gene. The CDR3 starts with the cysteine, ends with the phenylalanine, and has 14 residues. Solely the CDR3 DNA is kept, with 42 bases framed from the first base. As regards this clone: The antigen it binds to is not known. Per-nucleotide qualities are absent, and no much larger clonotype sits a single base away. Distinct nucleotide sequences in the sample also encode this CDR3.

The cohort comprised approximately 700 healthy bone marrow donors. All cohort members were sampled while nominally healthy, although unrecorded immune exposures were likely present. The donor tested CMV seropositive and was one of the 289 seropositive cohort members. Each donor provided a peripheral blood sample, and peripheral blood mononuclear cells were used for TCR beta sequencing. Genomic DNA extraction from the blood cell samples was performed with the Qiagen DNeasy Blood Extraction Kit. Library generation was performed with the immunoSEQ multiplex PCR assay. For the multiplex PCR, a mixture combining 60 forward primers for TCR Vbeta segments and 13 reverse primers for TCR Jbeta segments was used. A multiplex PCR assay on genomic DNA amplified the CDR3 region of rearranged TCR beta genes. The Illumina HiSeq System was used to sequence the amplified TCR beta libraries as 87-base-pair reads. Regarding the original processing steps: A later analysis counted tens of millions of unique TCR beta chains across the 670 or so repertoires, and around 12 million of these chains were shared by at least two donors. To remove PCR and sequencing errors, raw reads were error-corrected and collapsed into unique sequences using a nearest-neighbor algorithm that merged closely related sequences. V, D and J gene segments were assigned by aligning CDR3 sequences to IMGT reference sequences. Each retained sequence needed at least a six-nucleotide match to both a V gene segment and a J gene segment. A rearrangement was called productive if the CDR3 had no stop codons and remained in frame with V and J, and every other rearrangement was called non-productive. Following IMGT convention, CDR3 was defined as the stretch from the second conserved V-encoded cysteine up to the conserved J-encoded phenylalanine. The earlier analysis of about 590 of the donors excluded sequences that lacked an unambiguous match to a single V gene segment. In an earlier analysis of around 600 of the donors, V segments were called functional above 56.7% productive rearrangements and were called segregating when the between-donor standard deviation exceeded 5%. A statistical classification framework was developed to diagnose cytomegalovirus status using the catalog of TCR beta chain sequences. A later analysis assigned V and J genes by comparing TCR nucleotide sequences with IMGT/GENE-DB human TR gene sequences. A later analysis assigned CDR3 sequences and most-parsimonious VDJ recombination scenarios with the TCRdist pipeline. In a later analysis, each TCR beta chain was defined by its CDR3 amino acid sequence together with its V-gene family, and reads lacking a unique V-gene family were excluded. In a later analysis, nearly 600 highly shared, low-generation-probability nucleotide sequences were removed to address suspected cross-contamination and a sequencing artifact. In a later analysis, a clonal expansion index was calculated for each public chain from normalized within-repertoire ranks of inferred template counts. Generation probabilities in a later analysis came from a VDJ recombination model fitted to out-of-frame rearrangements, and those results were checked against IGoR. In a later analysis, hypergeometric tests were used to score TCR-TCR, TCR-HLA and TCR-CMV co-occurrence, with a repertoire-size bias correction applied to TCR pairs. To estimate false discovery rates, a later analysis permuted the HLA or CMV assignments 20 times. In a later analysis, co-occurring TCRs were grouped using DBSCAN, and TCRdist sequence similarity was added for clustering within HLA-allele-positive subsets. Repertoires with fewer than 30,000 or more than 120,000 public chains were left out of co-occurrence clustering, as were a few repertoires with anomalous nucleotide sharing. TCRdb re-hosts the immuneACCESS table, in-frame sequences only. Its copies lack some clones; in the studies checked, an unresolved V gene accounts for under half of them, and the cause for the rest is not known. The V and J calls and the clone size are those of that table, but D and trimming were determined from the DNA. This sample gives approximately 160,000 clones in total; roughly four fifths of them show up just once. The ten largest clonotypes hold 2.5% to 3% of the sample.

The TCR comes from a woman in her 50s in good health and CMV-seropositive. The chain is assembled from TRBV6-1 and TRBJ1-1; 8 bases in the junction line up with TRBD1. The sequenced sample was PBMCs. The sequenced DNA: TGTGCCAGCAGAAGGGACAGGCAGAACACTGAAGCTTTCTTT. Translated, it reads CASRRDRQNTEAFF.